Below, 6 T cell receptor beta chains from the same sample are listed, as sequenced in a study of intratumoral heterogeneity in liver cancer. Library creation used the immunoSEQ multiplex PCR assay. In TCRdb, the immuneACCESS table is reduced to in-frame sequences with V and J assigned. These tables do not hold every clone; where another copy was compared, an unresolved V gene accounts for under half, and the others remain unexplained. The sample table contains tens of thousands of clones; only one count was recorded for roughly 73% of them. Of the sample, approximately 18% is held by the ten largest clones. The sample consisted of tumor-adjacent normal tissue, taken before any cancer treatment. All receptors come from a woman in her 70s with hepatocellular carcinoma.

The V gene is TRBV7-2, the J gene TRBJ1-1; 7 bases align to TRBD1. This CDR3 is 16 amino acids long. V dropped 6 bases and J dropped 0; count of bases not matched to a gene: 10. Germline-derived CDR1 and CDR2 are SGHTA and FQGNSA. CDR3 coding DNA: TGTGCCAGCAGTCGACAGGGTGGTGGAATGAACACTGAAGCTTTCTTT. This sequence encodes CASSRQGGGMNTEAFF.

This clone was counted a few times. The rearrangement joins TRBV2 to TRBJ1-3; D uncertain. The V and J ends lost 6 bases and 0 bases respectively, with 12 bases between them. Germline V gene sequence: CDR1 SNHLY, CDR2 FYNNEI. The CDR3 length is 15 residues. CDR3 in DNA: TGTGCCAGCAGCGTGGACGGCTTCTCTGGAAACACCATATATTTT. It codes for CASSVDGFSGNTIYF.

The chain recombines TRBV28 with TRBJ1-2; TRBD1 is a possible D gene (6 bases). Per the germline V gene, CDR1 is MDHEN and CDR2 is SYDVKM. The CDR3 is 13 residues long. Trimming shortened V by 6 bases and J by 2 bases, and 10 bases separated the two germline ends. Here the CDR3 reads CASRNGTNYGYTF. DNA of the CDR3: TGTGCCAGCAGGAACGGGACAAACTATGGCTACACCTTC.

The DNA of the CDR3 is TGTGCCAGCAGCTATGGACAGCCTCCCTACAATGAGCAGTTCTTC. Residues: CASSYGQPPYNEQFF. The genes are TRBV5-6 and TRBJ2-1, with D maybe TRBD1 (6 bases). This CDR3 is built from 15 residues. The germline V gene encodes CDR1 SGHDT and CDR2 YYEEEE. The ends were cut back, 3 bases at V and 2 bases at J, with 12 bases in the middle. Using reference TRBV5-6 and TRBJ2-1 for the parts outside the CDR3, the full variable domain is DAGVTQSPTHLIKTRGQQVTLRCSPKSGHDTVSWYQQALGQGPQFIFQYYEEEERQRGNFPDRFSGHQFPNYSSELNVNALLLGDSALYLCASSYGQPPYNEQFFGPGTRLTVL.

As regards this clone: In the same sample, other DNA sequences code for this CDR3. Here the CDR3 reads CASSLRGQNTEAFF. The CDR3 nucleotides are TGTGCCAGCAGTTTAAGGGGGCAGAACACTGAAGCTTTCTTT. The chain uses TRBV28 and TRBJ1-1; 7 bases are shared with TRBD1. The CDR3 is made up of 14 amino acids. V gave up 2 bases and J gave up 1 base; unmatched junction bases: 1. Germline V lookup: CDR1 MDHEN, CDR2 SYDVKM.

The rearrangement joins TRBV5-1 to TRBJ1-2; the D is unclear. In germline, CDR1 is SGHRS, CDR2 YFSETQ. Between the trimmed V and J ends, which lost 3 bases and 2 bases, there was a span of 2 bases. The CDR3 loop spans 11 amino acids. This CDR3 reads CASSSNYGYTF. The CDR3 nucleotides read TGCGCCAGCAGCTCAAACTATGGCTACACCTTC.